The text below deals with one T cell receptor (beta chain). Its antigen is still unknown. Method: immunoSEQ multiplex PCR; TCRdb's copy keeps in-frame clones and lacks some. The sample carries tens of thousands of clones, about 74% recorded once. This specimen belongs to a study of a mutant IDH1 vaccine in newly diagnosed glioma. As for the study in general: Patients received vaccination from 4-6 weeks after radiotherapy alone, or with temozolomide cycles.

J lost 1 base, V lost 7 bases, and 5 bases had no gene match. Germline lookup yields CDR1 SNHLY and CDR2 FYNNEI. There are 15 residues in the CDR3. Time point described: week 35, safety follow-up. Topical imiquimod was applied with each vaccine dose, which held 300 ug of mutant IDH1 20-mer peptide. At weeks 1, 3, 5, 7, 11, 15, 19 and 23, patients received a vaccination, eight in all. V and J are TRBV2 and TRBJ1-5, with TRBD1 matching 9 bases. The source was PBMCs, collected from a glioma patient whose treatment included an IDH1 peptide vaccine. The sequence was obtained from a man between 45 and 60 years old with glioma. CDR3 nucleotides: TGTGCCAGCACCCGGACAGGGGTAAGCAATCAGCCCCAGCATTTT. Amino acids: CASTRTGVSNQPQHF. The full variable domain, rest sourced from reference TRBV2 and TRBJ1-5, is EPEVTQTPSHQVTQMGQEVILRCVPISNHLYFYWYRQILGQKVEFLVSFYNNEISEKSEIFDDQFSVERPDGSNFTLKIRSTKLEDSAMYFCASTRTGVSNQPQHFGDGTRLSIL.